The 25 T cell receptor beta chains below were found in one sample sequenced in a study of OX40 agonist ivuxolimab in advanced cancers. The method was immunoSEQ multiplex PCR; TCRdb's version includes in-frame clones alone and lacks a portion of them. The sample consists of roughly 60,000 clones, 90% to 95% of them appearing once. This specimen was CD4+ or CD8+ T cells sorted from blood, taken in a trial of the OX40 agonist ivuxolimab. These receptors were collected from an adult with an advanced solid tumor such as melanoma, head and neck, liver or kidney cancer.

V and J are TRBV10-2 and TRBJ2-1; 15 nucleotides match TRBD2. V shed 2 bases, J shed 4 bases, and the junction held 9 bases outside the gene matches. The CDR3 loop spans 19 amino acids. The germline V gene encodes CDR1 WSHSY and CDR2 SAAADI. The CDR3 is CASSEDWTSGRALYNEQFF. The CDR3 DNA reads TGCGCCAGCAGTGAGGACTGGACTAGCGGGAGGGCCCTATACAATGAGCAGTTCTTC.

The chain joins TRBV7-6 to TRBJ2-3, with TRBD2 matching 7 bases. Per germline, CDR1 SGHVS and CDR2 FNYEAQ. The CDR3 length is 16 residues. J gave up 2 bases and V 4 bases, and 9 bases lay outside the gene matches. The CDR3 nucleotides read TGTGCCAGCAGCTCCCGGCGGGAGTCCCTCACAGATACGCAGTATTTT. Its protein product is CASSSRRESLTDTQYF.

The chain employs TRBV6-1 and TRBJ1-1; tentatively, D is TRBD1 (5 bases). Germline V gene sequence: CDR1 MNHNS, CDR2 SASEGT. The CDR3 runs 15 residues. Trimming pared 2 bases from V and 6 bases from J, leaving 16 bases between. CDR3: CASSELYRSRSEAFF. The DNA of the CDR3 is TGTGCCAGCAGTGAATTGTACAGGTCGAGGTCTGAAGCTTTCTTT.

The gene calls are TRBV25-1 and TRBJ2-7; 7 bases are shared with TRBD1. Trimming cost V 2 bases and J 3 bases; bases outside gene matches: 4. This CDR3 is built from 14 residues. Germline V gives CDR1 MGHDK, CDR2 SYGVNS. CDR3: CASSERGRGYEQYF. In DNA form, the CDR3 reads TGTGCCAGCAGTGAAAGGGGGCGCGGCTACGAGCAGTACTTC.

The chain has TRBV6-5 and TRBJ2-7, with 8 bases identical to TRBD1. In germline, CDR1 is MNHEY, CDR2 SVGAGI. This CDR3 has 15 amino acids. The J segment lost 5 bases and the V segment lost 7 bases, leaving 13 bases of the junction unmatched. The CDR3 DNA follows: TGTGCCAGCACCTATCAGGGGGCAAACCTCGACGAGCAGTACTTC. The encoded protein is CASTYQGANLDEQYF.

This clone occurred once. The chain joins TRBV7-6 to TRBJ1-6, with D tentatively TRBD1 (5 bases). Per the germline V gene, CDR1 is SGHVS and CDR2 is FNYEAQ. The CDR3 extends over 15 amino acids. Trimming stripped 6 bases from V and 4 bases from J, with 13 bases between. The CDR3 DNA sequence: TGTGCCAGCAGTTTTCAGGCAGGGTATAATTCACCCCTCCACTTT. It yields the protein CASSFQAGYNSPLHF.

This chain links TRBV7-9 with TRBJ1-2, with unresolved D. V lost 2 bases and J lost 4, with 8 bases in between. The germline CDR1 and CDR2 sequences are SEHNR and FQNEAQ (reference sequence). The CDR3 is 13 residues long. In DNA form, the CDR3 reads TGTGCCAGCAGCTTATTCAGGAGCTATGGCTACACCTTC. This translates into CASSLFRSYGYTF.

CDR3 nucleotide sequence: TGTGCCAGCAGCCTCCTTAGCACAGATACGCAGTATTTT. Amino acid sequence: CASSLLSTDTQYF. This sequence joins TRBV7-3 and TRBJ2-3; D not certain. The CDR3 has 13 residues. Per germline, CDR1 SGHTA and CDR2 FQGTGA. V shed 5 bases and J shed 0 bases, with 6 bases lying between them.

This chain connects TRBV27 to TRBJ2-7; D may match TRBD1 or TRBD2 (5 bases each). In germline, CDR1 is MNHEY, CDR2 SMNVEV (reference sequence). V lost 4 bases and J lost 0, with 7 bases in between. The CDR3 covers 13 residues. This chain's CDR3 is CASSSGASYEQYF. In DNA, the CDR3 is TGTGCCAGCAGTTCCGGGGCCTCCTACGAGCAGTACTTC.

The rearrangement links TRBV7-9 to TRBJ2-5, with TRBD1 matching over 7 bases. With V trimmed by 6 bases and J by 5 bases, 6 bases remained unmatched. Germline CDR1 SEHNR, CDR2 FQNEAQ (reference sequence). This CDR3 is 13 amino acids long. The CDR3 is CASSQGQRETQYF. DNA for the CDR3: TGTGCCAGCAGTCAGGGACAGCGGGAGACCCAGTACTTC.

Written as DNA, the CDR3 is TGTGCCAGTAGTGCGGGACAGTTCTCCTACGAGCAGTACTTC. Protein sequence: CASSAGQFSYEQYF. The chain employs TRBV19 and TRBJ2-7; a possible D gene is TRBD1 (7 bases). Trimming left V 5 bases short and J 0 bases short, with 11 bases between. CDR3 length equals 14 residues. CDR1 and CDR2 from the germline V gene are LNHDA and SQIVND (reference sequence).

This rearrangement joins TRBV6-1 to TRBJ2-1; D is unclear. V dropped 8 bases and J dropped 8 bases, with 13 bases sitting between them. Per the germline V gene, CDR1 is MNHNS and CDR2 is SASEGT. The CDR3 consists of 12 residues. The CDR3 here is CASPRSPDEQFF. The CDR3 bases are TGTGCCAGCCCCCGATCTCCCGATGAGCAGTTCTTC.

This chain links TRBV15 with TRBJ2-7, with TRBD2 as a possible D gene (6 bases). The CDR3 is 15 residues long. V gave up 5 bases and J gave up 5 bases, with 19 bases separating them. Germline CDR1 and CDR2: LNHNV and YYDKDF (reference sequence). This CDR3 is CATSASRGLSDEQYF. DNA for the CDR3: TGTGCCACCAGCGCCTCCCGGGGACTCTCGGACGAGCAGTACTTC.

The CDR3 here is CAADRGMNTEAFF. The CDR3 DNA reads TGTGCCGCTGACAGGGGGATGAACACTGAAGCTTTCTTT. This chain connects TRBV15 to TRBJ1-1; 9 bases map to TRBD1. V lost 11 bases, J lost 0 bases, and 4 bases stayed unmatched. The CDR3 spans 13 residues. The germline CDR1 and CDR2 sequences are LNHNV and YYDKDF (reference sequence).

The CDR3 region is CASSVKAGELFF. In nucleotides, the CDR3 is TGTGCCAGCAGCGTGAAGGCCGGGGAGCTGTTTTTT. V usage is TRBV9 and J usage is TRBJ2-2, with D unclear. Germline CDR1 SGDLS, CDR2 YYNGEE. V gave up 2 bases and J gave up 6 bases, with 5 bases separating them. The CDR3 loop spans 12 amino acids.

CDR3 sequence (DNA): TGTGCCAGCAGTGATAGACATACGAACACTGAAGCTTTCTTT. Its protein product is CASSDRHTNTEAFF. The rearrangement joins TRBV2 to TRBJ1-1; D is ambiguous. Trimming took off 3 bases at V and 1 base at J, with 9 bases between the two ends. This CDR3 is built from 14 residues. Germline-derived CDR1 and CDR2 are SNHLY and FYNNEI.

This clone was seen only once. This CDR3 is also generated by other DNA sequences in the sample. The chain combines TRBV4-3 with TRBJ2-1; 9 positions agree with TRBD2. Germline CDR1 and CDR2: LGHNA and YSLEER. V lost 0 bases, J lost 4 bases, and 1 base stayed unmatched. This CDR3 contains 15 residues. CDR3 in DNA: TGCGCCAGCAGCCAAGATCTAGCGGGGTACAATGAGCAGTTCTTC. Translation: CASSQDLAGYNEQFF.

This chain links TRBV11-3 with TRBJ2-7; TRBD1 might be the D (6 bases). The CDR3 is 18 residues long. V was cut by 3 bases and J by 1 base, with 22 bases left in between. CDR1 and CDR2 (germline): SGHNT, YENEEA. The CDR3 reads CASSFPIGGRGLSYEQYF. In DNA, the CDR3 is TGTGCCAGCAGCTTTCCCATAGGGGGACGGGGTTTGTCCTACGAGCAGTACTTC.

The rearrangement uses TRBV19 and TRBJ2-7, with 8 nucleotides matching TRBD1. The J segment lost 2 bases and the V segment lost 3 bases, leaving 6 bases of the junction unmatched. Germline CDR1 LNHDA, CDR2 SQIVND (reference sequence). The CDR3 runs to 15 residues. The CDR3 sequence is CASSIESGGTYEQYF. The DNA of the CDR3 is TGTGCCAGTAGTATTGAGTCAGGGGGCACCTACGAGCAGTACTTC.

The chain employs TRBV27 and TRBJ1-6; D not resolved. Trimming shortened V by 3 bases and J by 11 bases, and 17 bases separated the two germline ends. The CDR3 spans 15 residues. Germline V gene data show CDR1 as MNHEY and CDR2 as SMNVEV (reference sequence). The CDR3 DNA reads TGTGCCAGCAGTTTGGCGGCGGGCATGGGGACACCCCTCCACTTT. Translated: CASSLAAGMGTPLHF.

The gene calls are TRBV19 and TRBJ2-1; TRBD2 is a possible D gene (5 bases). Germline V lookup: CDR1 LNHDA, CDR2 SQIVND (reference sequence). Deletions cut 8 bases from V and 8 bases from J, with 22 bases between. The CDR3 loop spans 15 amino acids. The CDR3 is CASGFDYPYADEQFF. The CDR3 DNA reads TGTGCCAGTGGATTTGACTACCCCTATGCCGATGAGCAGTTCTTC.

V usage is TRBV6-5 and J usage is TRBJ2-7; the match to TRBD1 covers 9 bases. V gave up 2 bases and J gave up 6 bases; unmatched junction bases: 5. Germline CDR1 and CDR2: MNHEY and SVGAGI. This CDR3 has 14 residues. CDR3 DNA sequence: TGTGCCAGCAGTTACGCCGGGACAGGGCTCGAGCAGTACTTC. Protein: CASSYAGTGLEQYF.

The V and J genes are TRBV11-2 and TRBJ2-3; a weak D match, TRBD2 (6 bases). This CDR3 has 14 amino acids. Trimming took 0 bases from V and 6 from J, leaving 10 bases between them. Germline V gene lookup returns CDR1 SGHAT and CDR2 FQNNGV. CDR3 coding DNA: TGTGCCAGCAGCTTAGAGACTAGATTGGATACGCAGTATTTT. Encoded protein: CASSLETRLDTQYF.

The chain links TRBV5-6 to TRBJ2-5; D call uncertain. There are 14 residues in the CDR3. Germline V CDR1 and CDR2: SGHDT, YYEEEE. V was pared by 4 bases and J by 1 base, with 11 bases between. CDR3 region: CASSPPNTQETQYF. DNA for the CDR3: TGTGCCAGCAGCCCTCCCAATACCCAAGAGACCCAGTACTTC.

As regards this clone: At one boundary the junction diverges from the germline segment, which might be a read error. The V call is TRBV20-1, the J call TRBJ2-7, with TRBD1 matching 9 bases. The CDR3 extends over 11 amino acids. Per germline, CDR1 DFQATT and CDR2 SNEGSKA (reference sequence). CDR3 in DNA: TGCAGTGCTAGTCCCGGGACAGGGTTTGACTTC. Amino acids: CSASPGTGFDF.